A single sample is the source of the 5 T cell receptor beta chains below, sequenced in a study of blood T cell repertoires in COVID-19. The protocol was immunoSEQ multiplex PCR, while the TCRdb copy is restricted to in-frame clones and leaves out a portion. The repertoire has around 130,000 clones, roughly 80% of them found once; the top ten carry around 15%. Sequenced material: peripheral blood. The receptors were gathered from a woman in her fifties or sixties with acute or convalescent COVID-19.

V is TRBV28 and J is TRBJ1-2; the D gene is possibly TRBD1 (5 bases). The CDR3 has 15 residues. Germline loops: CDR1 MDHEN, CDR2 SYDVKM. The germline V and J ends were trimmed by 6 bases and 4 bases, with 18 bases remaining between them. In DNA form, the CDR3 reads TGTGCCAGCAGCCAGGACGGTAAGGGGATCTATGGCTACACCTTC. As protein: CASSQDGKGIYGYTF.

CDR3 sequence: CASSMGTGSYTDTQYF. CDR3 in DNA: TGCGCCAGCAGCATGGGGACAGGGAGTTACACAGATACGCAGTATTTT. The V gene is TRBV5-1, the J gene TRBJ2-3; 9 bases fit TRBD1. V trimming: 4 bases; J trimming: 2 bases; junction bases outside the gene matches: 8. In germline, CDR1 is SGHRS, CDR2 YFSETQ. This CDR3 region has 16 residues.

V and J are TRBV18 and TRBJ2-7; TRBD1 agrees at 9 bases. Germline CDR1 and CDR2: KGHSH and LQKENI. J gave up 0 bases and V 2 bases, and 8 bases lay outside the gene matches. The CDR3 extends over 17 amino acids. CDR3 nucleotides: TGTGCCAGCTCACCAGTCAGGGGACAGGGCTTCTCCTACGAGCAGTACTTC. Its protein is CASSPVRGQGFSYEQYF.

In its sample, this clone was seen a few times. This chain connects TRBV28 to TRBJ1-5; TRBD1 aligns across 9 bases. Germline trimming cut 5 bases from V and 3 bases from J; bases unmatched to any gene: 2. Germline CDR1 reads MDHEN; CDR2 reads SYDVKM. The CDR3 contains 14 residues. CDR3 bases: TGTGCCAGCAGTGGGACAGGGACCAATCAGCCCCAGCATTTT. Translation gives CASSGTGTNQPQHF.

The chain links TRBV7-9 to TRBJ1-4; tentatively, D is TRBD1 (5 bases). The CDR3 length is 16 residues. Germline V gives CDR1 SEHNR, CDR2 FQNEAQ (reference sequence). Trimming pared 5 bases from V and 0 bases from J, leaving 13 bases between. The CDR3 is CASSGVGEATNEKLFF. The CDR3 region has the DNA TGTGCCAGCAGCGGGGTAGGGGAAGCAACTAATGAAAAACTGTTTTTT.